The TCR beta chain under discussion was sequenced for a study of response to subunit inactivated influenza vaccine. As for this clonotype: Its antigen is unknown.

J lost 6 bases, V lost 0 bases, and 1 base had no gene match. Germline values: CDR1 MNHEY, CDR2 SMNVEV (reference sequence). The CDR3 is 14 residues long. TCRdb redid the calling of the RT-PCR reads with MiXCR, one entry per CDR3 protein. The repertoire holds 530,000 or so distinct CDR3 sequences, with 12% as singletons. Whole-study results and caveats: A suggestion made by the authors is that each seasonal influenza vaccination recruits few new T cells.

Sequenced here: PBMCs from blood, sampled on the day of vaccination. This clonotype originated in a man aged 50-60 years who received an inactivated influenza vaccine. The J gene is TRBJ2-2, the V gene TRBV27; 7 bases agree with TRBD2. The CDR3 sequence is CASSLSTSPGELFF. CDR3 DNA sequence: TGTGCCAGCAGTTTATCGACTAGCCCCGGGGAGCTGTTTTTT.